Below are 5 T cell receptor beta chains sequenced from a single sample in a study of a mutant IDH1 vaccine in newly diagnosed glioma. No antigen has been identified for these receptors. Time point in this sample: week 47, end of study. Vaccinated patients received 300 ug of mutant IDH1 20-mer peptide per dose, with topical imiquimod. TCRdb keeps only in-frame clones here, not all; method: immunoSEQ multiplex PCR. The sample yields 30,000 to 45,000 clones, roughly 82% seen once. The sample consisted of PBMCs, taken from a glioma patient whose treatment included an IDH1 peptide vaccine. These receptors were obtained from a man aged 40-49 years with glioma.

As regards this clone: A much larger clone differs by one base, so this may be a read error. The chain joins TRBV2 to TRBJ2-6; D perhaps matches TRBD1 (5 bases). Per the germline V gene, CDR1 is SNHLY and CDR2 is FYNNEI. The CDR3 extends over 13 amino acids. The CDR3 spells CASLESGANVLAF. The CDR3 DNA reads as TGTGCCAGTCTAGAGTCTGGGGCCAACGTCCTGGCTTTC.

This clone occurred a few times. The chain links TRBV4-1 to TRBJ2-2; D uncertain. The ends were cut back, 3 bases at V and 1 base at J, with 3 bases in the middle. The germline gives CDR1 MGHRA, CDR2 YSYEKL. The CDR3 is 13 residues long. Here the CDR3 DNA reads TGCGCCAGCAGCCACCAGAACACCGGGGAGCTGTTTTTT. Amino acids: CASSHQNTGELFF.

This sequence joins TRBV7-2 and TRBJ1-2; D is unresolved. The germline CDR1 and CDR2 sequences are SGHTA and FQGNSA. V was trimmed by 6 bases and J by 6 bases, leaving 17 bases between them. CDR3 size: 14 residues. This CDR3 reads CASRTRALGDGYTF. In DNA form, the CDR3 reads TGTGCCAGCAGGACCAGAGCCCTTGGGGATGGCTACACCTTC. The full variable domain, completed using reference TRBV7-2 and TRBJ1-2, is GAGVSQSPSNKVTEKGKDVELRCDPISGHTALYWYRQSLGQGLEFLIYFQGNSAPDKSGLPSDRFSAERTGGSVSTLTIQRTQQEDSAVYLCASRTRALGDGYTFGSGTRLTVV.

This clone occurred a few times. The chain's CDR3 is CASSLGRGYEQFF. CDR3 nucleotide sequence: TGTGCCAGCAGTTTGGGCAGGGGGTATGAGCAGTTCTTC. The chain has TRBV27 and TRBJ2-1; 7 positions match TRBD1. The CDR3 has 13 residues. Germline values: CDR1 MNHEY, CDR2 SMNVEV (reference sequence). J was trimmed by 8 bases and V by 3 bases; bases with no gene match: 4.

V is TRBV18 and J is TRBJ1-4, with D possibly matching TRBD1 (5 bases). With 5 bases removed from V and 4 bases from J, the gap between germline ends came to 11 bases. Germline assignment: CDR1 KGHSH and CDR2 LQKENI. This CDR3 region has 14 residues. The CDR3 protein is CASSAQGNNEKLFF. CDR3 in DNA: TGTGCCAGCTCAGCCCAGGGAAATAATGAAAAACTGTTTTTT.